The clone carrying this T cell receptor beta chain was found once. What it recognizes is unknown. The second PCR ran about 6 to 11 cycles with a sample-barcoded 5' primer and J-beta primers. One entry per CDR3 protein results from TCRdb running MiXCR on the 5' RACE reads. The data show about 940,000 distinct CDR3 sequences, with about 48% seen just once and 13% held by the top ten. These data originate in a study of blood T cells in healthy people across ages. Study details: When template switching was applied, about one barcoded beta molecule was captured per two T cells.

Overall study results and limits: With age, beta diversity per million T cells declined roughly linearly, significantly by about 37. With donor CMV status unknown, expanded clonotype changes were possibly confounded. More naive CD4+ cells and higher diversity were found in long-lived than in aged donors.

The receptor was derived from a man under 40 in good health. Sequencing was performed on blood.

The CDR3 bases are TGTGCCAGCAGCTTAAGTTCAGACCGGCAGTACTTC. Amino acid sequence: CASSLSSDRQYF. The chain is built from TRBV7-9 and TRBJ2-4, with no clear D. Germline V CDR1 and CDR2: SEHNR, FQNEAQ (reference sequence). The CDR3 has 12 amino acids. V lost 2 bases and J lost 13, with 12 bases in between.